Described below is a single TCR beta chain sequence and its context. Its antigen is not known. Trimming removed 2 bases from V and 6 bases from J, with 10 bases in between. The CDR3 totals 13 residues. From germline, CDR1 is SEHNR and CDR2 FQNEAQ (reference sequence). Sequencing used immunoSEQ multiplex PCR; TCRdb keeps in-frame clones, though not all of them. The sample has 80,000 to 85,000 clones, around 91% seen once. The record originates from a study of graft-versus-host responses after intestinal transplantation. Study-level points and caveats: Early after transplant, HvG declines were associated with peak levels of circulating GvH clones. Across patients carrying graft-donor T cell macrochimerism, allografts held high graft-versus-host to host-versus-graft clonal ratios.

The material sequenced was unstimulated CD4+ T cells sorted from spleen or lymph node cells, taken before intestinal transplant. This clonotype originated in a human donor who received an intestinal transplant. The chain links TRBV7-9 to TRBJ1-2, with D tentatively TRBD1 (6 bases). CDR3 region: CASSLSQGNGYTF. The CDR3, as DNA: TGTGCCAGCAGCTTAAGTCAGGGGAATGGCTACACCTTC.